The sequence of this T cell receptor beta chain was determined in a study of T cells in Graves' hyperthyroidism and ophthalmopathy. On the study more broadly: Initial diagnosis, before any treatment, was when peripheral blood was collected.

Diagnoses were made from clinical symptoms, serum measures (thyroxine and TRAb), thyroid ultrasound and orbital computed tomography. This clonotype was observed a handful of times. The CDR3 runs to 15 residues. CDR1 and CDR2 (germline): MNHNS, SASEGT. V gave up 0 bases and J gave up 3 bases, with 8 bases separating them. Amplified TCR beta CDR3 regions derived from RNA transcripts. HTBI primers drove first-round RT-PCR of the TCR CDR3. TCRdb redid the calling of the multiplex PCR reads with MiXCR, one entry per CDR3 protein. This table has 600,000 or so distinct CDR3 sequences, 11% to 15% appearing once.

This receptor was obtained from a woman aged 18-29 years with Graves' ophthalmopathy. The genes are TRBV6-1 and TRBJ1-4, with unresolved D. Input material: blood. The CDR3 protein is CASSEAQGSNEKLFF. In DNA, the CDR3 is TGTGCCAGCAGTGAAGCGCAAGGATCTAATGAAAAACTGTTTTTT.